This T cell receptor delta chain came from a study of γδ T cells in repeated Plasmodium falciparum infection. As for the study in general: The natural-infection arm compared Malian children under seasonal malaria with matched Australian children. Malaria-naive adults were infected with P. falciparum NF54 four times over about 600 days. Samples were taken at baseline, before some infections, and 21 days after each. Malian repertoires were sampled cross-sectionally without transmission and longitudinally through febrile malaria.

A note on this clone: This likely traces to a read error, being one base from a far larger clone. The same CDR3 can be traced to other DNA sequences in this sample.

Germline-derived CDR1 and CDR2 are TSWWSYY and QGS. The CDR3 length is 17 residues. Gammadelta T cells were flow-sorted from PBMC into Vgamma9/Vdelta2+ and Vdelta2-negative populations for bulk analysis. TCRdb redid clone calling on the multiplex PCR reads using CATT. This sample has under 50,000 delta-chain clones, with around 1.6% found just once. This chain links TRDV1 with TRDJ1, with 7 bases that match TRDD3. Here the J gene was assigned by germline matching of the DNA, as TCRdb has none. Material for sequencing was gamma-delta T cells from blood. The sequence came from a pool of human donors (malaria-infected and uninfected, not separated). CDR3 amino acids: CALGNSCWGFYTDKLIF. DNA of the CDR3: TGTGCTCTTGGGAACTCGTGCTGGGGGTTCTACACTGATAAACTCATCTTT.